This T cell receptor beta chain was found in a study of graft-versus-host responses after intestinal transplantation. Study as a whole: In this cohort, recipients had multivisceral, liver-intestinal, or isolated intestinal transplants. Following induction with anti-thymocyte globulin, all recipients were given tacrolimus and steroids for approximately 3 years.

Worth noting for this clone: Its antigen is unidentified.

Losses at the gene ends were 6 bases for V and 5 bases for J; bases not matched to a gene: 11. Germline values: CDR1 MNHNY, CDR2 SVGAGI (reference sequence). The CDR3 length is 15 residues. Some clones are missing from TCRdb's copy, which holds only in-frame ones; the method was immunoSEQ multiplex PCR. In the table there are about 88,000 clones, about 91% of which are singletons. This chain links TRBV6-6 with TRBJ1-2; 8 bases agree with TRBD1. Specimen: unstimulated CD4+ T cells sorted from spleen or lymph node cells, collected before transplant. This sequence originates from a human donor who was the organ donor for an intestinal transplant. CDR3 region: CASSRGLDPLYGYTF. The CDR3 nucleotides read TGTGCCAGCAGCAGGGGGCTGGACCCACTTTATGGCTACACCTTC.